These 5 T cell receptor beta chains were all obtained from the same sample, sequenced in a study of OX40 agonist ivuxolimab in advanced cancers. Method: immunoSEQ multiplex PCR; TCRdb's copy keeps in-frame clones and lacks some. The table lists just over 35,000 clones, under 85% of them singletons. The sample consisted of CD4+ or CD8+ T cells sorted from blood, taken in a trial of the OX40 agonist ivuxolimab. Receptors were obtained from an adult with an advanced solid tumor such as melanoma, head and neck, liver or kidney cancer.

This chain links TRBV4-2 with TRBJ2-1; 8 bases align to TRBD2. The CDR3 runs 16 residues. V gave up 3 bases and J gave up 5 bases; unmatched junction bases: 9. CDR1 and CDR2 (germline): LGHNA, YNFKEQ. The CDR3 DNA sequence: TGTGCCAGCAGCCAGATAGGGACTAGAGAGGACAATGAGCAGTTCTTC. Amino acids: CASSQIGTREDNEQFF.

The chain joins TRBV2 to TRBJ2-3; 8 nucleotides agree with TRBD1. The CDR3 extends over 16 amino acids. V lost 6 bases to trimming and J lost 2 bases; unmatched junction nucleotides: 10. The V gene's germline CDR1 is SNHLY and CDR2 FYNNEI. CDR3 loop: CASRGGQGAITDTQYF. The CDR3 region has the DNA TGTGCCAGCAGAGGGGGGCAGGGGGCGATCACAGATACGCAGTATTTT.

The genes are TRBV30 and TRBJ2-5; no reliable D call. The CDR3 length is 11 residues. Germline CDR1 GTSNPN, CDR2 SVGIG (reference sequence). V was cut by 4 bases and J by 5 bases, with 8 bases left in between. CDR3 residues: CAWNLGETQYF. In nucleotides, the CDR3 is TGTGCCTGGAACCTAGGGGAGACCCAGTACTTC.

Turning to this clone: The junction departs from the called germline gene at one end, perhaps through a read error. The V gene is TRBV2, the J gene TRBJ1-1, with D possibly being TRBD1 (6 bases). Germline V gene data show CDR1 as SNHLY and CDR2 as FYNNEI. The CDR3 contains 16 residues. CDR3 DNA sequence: TGTGCCAACAGTCAGGGGTCGTCAGGCCTGAACACTGAAGCTTTCTTT. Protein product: CANSQGSSGLNTEAFF. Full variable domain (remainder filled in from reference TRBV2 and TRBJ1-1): EPEVTQTPSHQVTQMGQEVILRCVPISNHLYFYWYRQILGQKVEFLVSFYNNEISEKSEIFDDQFSVERPDGSNFTLKIRSTKLEDSAMYFCANSQGSSGLNTEAFFGQGTRLTVV.

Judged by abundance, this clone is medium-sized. The CDR3 protein is CASTLGGNTEAFF. The CDR3 DNA follows: TGTGCCAGTACTTTAGGGGGGAACACTGAAGCTTTCTTT. V is TRBV19 and J is TRBJ1-1; D is possibly TRBD1 (6 bases). This CDR3 is built from 13 residues. The germline V gene encodes CDR1 LNHDA and CDR2 SQIVND (reference sequence). Deletions cut 7 bases from V and 1 base from J, with 10 bases between.